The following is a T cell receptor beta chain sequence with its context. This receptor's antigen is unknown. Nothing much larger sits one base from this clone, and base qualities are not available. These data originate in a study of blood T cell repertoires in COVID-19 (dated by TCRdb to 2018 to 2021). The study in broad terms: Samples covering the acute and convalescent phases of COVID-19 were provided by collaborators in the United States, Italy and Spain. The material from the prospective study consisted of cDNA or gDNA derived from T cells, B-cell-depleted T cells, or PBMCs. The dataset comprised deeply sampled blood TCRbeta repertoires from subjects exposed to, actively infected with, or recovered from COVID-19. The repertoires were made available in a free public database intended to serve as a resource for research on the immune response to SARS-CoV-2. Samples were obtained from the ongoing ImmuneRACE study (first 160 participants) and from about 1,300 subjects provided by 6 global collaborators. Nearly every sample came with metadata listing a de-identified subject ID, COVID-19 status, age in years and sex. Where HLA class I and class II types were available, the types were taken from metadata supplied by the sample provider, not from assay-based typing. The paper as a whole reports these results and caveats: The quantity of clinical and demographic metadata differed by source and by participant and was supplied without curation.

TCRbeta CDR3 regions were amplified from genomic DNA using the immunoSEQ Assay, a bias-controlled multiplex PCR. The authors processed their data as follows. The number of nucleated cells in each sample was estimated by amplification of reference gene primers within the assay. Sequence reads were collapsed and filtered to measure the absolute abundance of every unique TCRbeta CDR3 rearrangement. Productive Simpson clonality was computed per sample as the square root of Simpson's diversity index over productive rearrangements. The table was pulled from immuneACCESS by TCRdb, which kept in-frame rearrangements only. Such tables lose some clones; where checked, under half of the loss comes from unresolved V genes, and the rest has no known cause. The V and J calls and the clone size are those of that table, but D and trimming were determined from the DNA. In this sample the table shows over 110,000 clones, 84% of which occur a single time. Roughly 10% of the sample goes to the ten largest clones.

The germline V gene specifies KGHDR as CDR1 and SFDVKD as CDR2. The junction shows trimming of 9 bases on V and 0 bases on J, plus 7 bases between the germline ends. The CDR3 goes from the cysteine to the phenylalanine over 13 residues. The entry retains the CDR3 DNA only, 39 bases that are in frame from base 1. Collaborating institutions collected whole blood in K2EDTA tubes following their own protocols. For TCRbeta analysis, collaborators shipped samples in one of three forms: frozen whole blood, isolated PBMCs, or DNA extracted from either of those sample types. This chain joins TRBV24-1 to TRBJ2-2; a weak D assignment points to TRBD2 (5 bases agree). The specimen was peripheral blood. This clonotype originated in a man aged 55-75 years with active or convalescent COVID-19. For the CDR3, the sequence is CATSGTNTGELFF. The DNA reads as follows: TGTGCCACCTCCGGGACGAACACCGGGGAGCTGTTTTTT.